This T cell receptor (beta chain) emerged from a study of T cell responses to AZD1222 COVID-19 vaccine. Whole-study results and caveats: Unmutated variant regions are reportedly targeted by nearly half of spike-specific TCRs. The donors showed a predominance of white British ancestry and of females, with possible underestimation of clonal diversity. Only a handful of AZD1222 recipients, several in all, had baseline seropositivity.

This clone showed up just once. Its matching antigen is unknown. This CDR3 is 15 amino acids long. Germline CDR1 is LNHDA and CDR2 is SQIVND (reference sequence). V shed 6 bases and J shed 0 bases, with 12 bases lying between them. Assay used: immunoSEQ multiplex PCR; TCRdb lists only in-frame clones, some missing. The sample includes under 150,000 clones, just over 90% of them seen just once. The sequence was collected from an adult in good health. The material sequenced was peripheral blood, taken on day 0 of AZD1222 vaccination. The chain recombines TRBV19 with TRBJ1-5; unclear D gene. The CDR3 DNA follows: TGTGCCAGTAGCCCTCAGGTAACTAGCAATCAGCCCCAGCATTTT. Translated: CASSPQVTSNQPQHF.